Sequencing of this T cell receptor (beta chain) was carried out in a study of T-cell reconstitution after alpha-beta-depleted transplantation in children (dated by TCRdb to the mid-2010s). Looking at the study overall: Using TCR repertoire profiling, the study quantitatively followed how T-cell immune reconstitution unfolded in children after TCRalphabeta/CD19-depleted allogeneic hematopoietic cell transplantation.

Library method: PCR. The reads were generated on an Illumina HiSeq 2500. Molecular barcoding was employed in the preparation of TCR libraries, with unique molecular identifiers being used to normalize TCRbeta repertoire quantification. TCRdb passed the public sequencing reads through fastp at Q25 and MiXCR, retaining productive beta sequences. Every distinct CDR3 protein forms one entry, paired with its most common genes and DNA. Recorded for this sample are about 640,000 distinct CDR3 sequences; 16% of them occurred a single time. Together, the top ten hold 0.8% to 1.1% of the sample. This clonotype was counted many times. This clone's antigen is unknown. No much larger clone is present one base from it, and per-base qualities are unavailable. V loses 5 bases of germline sequence and J loses 4 bases, and the interval between the two ends is 11 bases. CDR1 and CDR2 are read off the germline V gene as LGHNA and YSLEER. Inclusive of the bounding cysteine and phenylalanine, the CDR3 is 13 residues long. Only the CDR3 part of the read is kept: 39 bases, read in frame from the first base.

This specimen was PBMCs from the stem cell graft donor, taken from the stem cell graft. The V and J segments used are TRBV4-3 and TRBJ1-2, with TRBD1 perhaps the D gene, on 5 matching bases. The sequence derives from a human donor who donated a stem cell graft to a child with acute myeloid leukemia. This receptor has the CDR3 CASSSIGAYGYTF. Here is the DNA: TGCGCCAGCAGCTCTATAGGGGCCTATGGCTACACCTTC.